The table lists the clone carrying this T cell receptor (beta chain) with a count of one. The sample is drawn from a study of blood T cell repertoires in COVID-19. Overall study: Some COVID-19 samples were acute and others convalescent; all came from the United States, Italy and Spain. In each case, the material was cDNA or gDNA derived from T cells, B-cell-depleted T cells, or PBMCs.

Authors' analysis steps: Estimation of nucleated cell counts was performed using reference gene primer amplification. The repertoire was sequenced with immunoSEQ multiplex PCR; TCRdb's copy has only in-frame clones and lacks some. V, J and clone size are taken as reported in that table, and D and trimming were inferred from the DNA itself. The sample yields some 150,000 clones, 80% to 90% seen once. This CDR3 comprises 14 residues. The V gene's germline CDR1 is MNHNY and CDR2 SVGAGI (reference sequence). With V trimmed by 6 bases and J by 5 bases, 4 bases remained unmatched. The source is a man in his fifties or sixties who had recovered from COVID-19. What was sequenced was peripheral blood. The rearrangement uses TRBV6-6 and TRBJ1-6; 7 bases are shared with TRBD1. For the CDR3, the DNA is TGTGCCAGCAGATGGGACAGAAATAATTCACCCCTCCACTTT. It yields the protein CASRWDRNNSPLHF.